The source of this T cell receptor beta chain is a study of T cells after yellow fever vaccination. General observations from the study: Researchers noted that a small share of clonotypes showed up in both CD4 and CD8 compartments. Compared with primary, the secondary response was weaker and peaked at day 5, not 15.

This clonotype occurred many times. Its target is not known. Trimming left V 8 bases short and J 9 bases short, with 23 bases between. Per germline, CDR1 DFQATT and CDR2 SNEGSKA (reference sequence). The length of the CDR3 is 14 residues. TCRdb independently ran MiXCR on the 5' RACE reads; one entry per CDR3 protein. The table records 300,000 or so distinct CDR3 sequences, 6.8% of them present only once. The rearrangement uses TRBV20-1 and TRBJ2-1; tentative D call: TRBD2 (7 bases). The TCR comes from a man younger than 35 who received the YFV17D yellow fever vaccine. This specimen consisted of PBMCs, obtained about 49 days after the first yellow fever vaccination. As DNA, the CDR3 is TGCAGTATGATTAGCGTGGGGGGGGCAGGTGAGCAGTTCTTC. It is translated as CSMISVGGAGEQFF.